This T cell receptor (beta chain) was identified in a study of cytomegalovirus exposure and HLA in healthy donors. Findings and caveats of the study: Researchers counted 164 TCR beta chains as cytomegalovirus-associated.

To note about this clone: The antigen remains undetermined.

The ends lost 5 bases at V and 4 bases at J; junction bases unmatched: 8. CDR1 is MNHEY, CDR2 SMNVEV, per germline (reference sequence). The CDR3 extends over 17 amino acids. TCRdb keeps only in-frame clones here, not all; method: immunoSEQ multiplex PCR. This table holds around 49,000 clones, 94% found once. The source of this sequence is a woman between 18 and 29 years old in good health and CMV-seropositive. The sequencing input was PBMCs. The chain joins TRBV27 to TRBJ2-1; 13 bases match TRBD2. CDR3: CASSPRTSGRGYNEQFF. The CDR3 DNA sequence: TGTGCCAGCAGTCCACGAACTAGCGGGAGGGGATACAATGAGCAGTTCTTC.